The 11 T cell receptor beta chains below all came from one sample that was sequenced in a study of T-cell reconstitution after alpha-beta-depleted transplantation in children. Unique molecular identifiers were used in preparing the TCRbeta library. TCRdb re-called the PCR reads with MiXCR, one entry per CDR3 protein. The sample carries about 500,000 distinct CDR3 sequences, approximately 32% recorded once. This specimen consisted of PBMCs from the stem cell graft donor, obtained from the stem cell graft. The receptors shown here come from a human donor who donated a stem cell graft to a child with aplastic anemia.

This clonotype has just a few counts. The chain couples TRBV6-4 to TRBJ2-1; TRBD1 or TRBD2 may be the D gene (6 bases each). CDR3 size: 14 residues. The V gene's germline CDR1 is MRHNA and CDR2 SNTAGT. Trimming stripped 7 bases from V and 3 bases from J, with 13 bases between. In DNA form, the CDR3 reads TGTGCCAGCAACGTAAGGGGGGTCTACAATGAGCAGTTCTTC. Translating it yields CASNVRGVYNEQFF.

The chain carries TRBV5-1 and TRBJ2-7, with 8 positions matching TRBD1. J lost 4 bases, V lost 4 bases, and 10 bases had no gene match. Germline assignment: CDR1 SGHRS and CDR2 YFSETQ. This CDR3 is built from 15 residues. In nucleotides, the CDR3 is TGCGCCAGCAGCGGGGCCGGACAGGGACAATACGAGCAGTACGTC. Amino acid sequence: CASSGAGQGQYEQYV.

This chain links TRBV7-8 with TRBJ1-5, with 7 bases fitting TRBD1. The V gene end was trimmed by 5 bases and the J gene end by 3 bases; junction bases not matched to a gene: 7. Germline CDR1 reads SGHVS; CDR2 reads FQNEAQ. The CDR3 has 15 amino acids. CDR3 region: CASSAGQNYNQPQHF. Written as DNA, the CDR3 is TGTGCCAGCAGCGCGGGACAGAATTACAATCAGCCCCAGCATTTT.

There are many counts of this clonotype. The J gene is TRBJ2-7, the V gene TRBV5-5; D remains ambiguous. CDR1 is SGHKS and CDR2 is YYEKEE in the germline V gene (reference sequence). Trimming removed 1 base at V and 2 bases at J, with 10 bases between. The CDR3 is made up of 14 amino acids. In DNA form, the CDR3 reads TGTGCCAGCAGCTTGTCTCCGGTCGCCTACGAGCAGTACTTC. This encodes CASSLSPVAYEQYF. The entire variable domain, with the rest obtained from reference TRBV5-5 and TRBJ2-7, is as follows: DAGVTQSPTHLIKTRGQQVTLRCSPISGHKSVSWYQQVLGQGPQFIFQYYEKEERGRGNFPDRFSARQFPNYSSELNVNALLLGDSALYLCASSLSPVAYEQYFGPGTRLTVT.

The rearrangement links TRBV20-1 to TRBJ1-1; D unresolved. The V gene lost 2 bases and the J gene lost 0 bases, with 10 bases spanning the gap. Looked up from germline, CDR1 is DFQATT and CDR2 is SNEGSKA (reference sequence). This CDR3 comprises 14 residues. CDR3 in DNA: TGCAGTGCTAGACGGGGAGGGCTGAACACTGAAGCTTTCTTT. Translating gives CSARRGGLNTEAFF.

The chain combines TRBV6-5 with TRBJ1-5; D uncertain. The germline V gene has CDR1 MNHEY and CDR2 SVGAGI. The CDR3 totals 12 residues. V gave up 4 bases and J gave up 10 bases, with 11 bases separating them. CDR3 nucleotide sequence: TGTGCCAGCAGTTCCCCCCCTGGACCCCAGCATTTT. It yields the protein CASSSPPGPQHF.

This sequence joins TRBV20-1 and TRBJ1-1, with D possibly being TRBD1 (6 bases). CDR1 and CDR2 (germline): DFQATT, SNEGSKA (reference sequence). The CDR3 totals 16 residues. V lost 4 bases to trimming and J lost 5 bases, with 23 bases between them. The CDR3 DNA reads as TGCAGTGCTAAACGGCAAACATCTACAGGGAGGACTGAAGCTTTCTTT. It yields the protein CSAKRQTSTGRTEAFF.

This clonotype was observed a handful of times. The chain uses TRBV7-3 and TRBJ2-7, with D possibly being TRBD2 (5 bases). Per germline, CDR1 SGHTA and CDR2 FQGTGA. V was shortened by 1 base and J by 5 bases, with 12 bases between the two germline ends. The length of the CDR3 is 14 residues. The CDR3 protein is CASSLSVARDEQYF. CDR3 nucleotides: TGTGCCAGCAGCTTAAGTGTTGCGAGGGACGAGCAGTACTTC.

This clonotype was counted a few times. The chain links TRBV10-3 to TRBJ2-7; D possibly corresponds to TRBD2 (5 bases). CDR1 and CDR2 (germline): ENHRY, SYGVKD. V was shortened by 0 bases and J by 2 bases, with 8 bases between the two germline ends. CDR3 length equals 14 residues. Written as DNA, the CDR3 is TGTGCCATCAGTGAGTCGTCTAGCCCCTACGAGCAGTACGTC. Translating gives CAISESSSPYEQYV.

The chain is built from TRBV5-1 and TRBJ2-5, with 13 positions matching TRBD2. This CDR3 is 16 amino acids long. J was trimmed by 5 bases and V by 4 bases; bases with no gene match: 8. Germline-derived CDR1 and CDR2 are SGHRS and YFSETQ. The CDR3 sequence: CASSIGLAGVQETQYF. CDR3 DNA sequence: TGCGCCAGCAGCATCGGACTAGCGGGAGTTCAGGAGACCCAGTACTTC.

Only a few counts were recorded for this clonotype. The CDR3 sequence is CASSSPGHQKTQYF. CDR3 DNA: TGTGCCAGCAGCTCCCCCGGGCACCAGAAGACCCAGTACTTC. The chain carries TRBV5-5 and TRBJ2-5; no clear D gene. With 3 bases removed from V and 6 bases from J, the gap between germline ends came to 15 bases. The germline gives CDR1 SGHKS, CDR2 YYEKEE (reference sequence). The CDR3 extends over 14 amino acids.